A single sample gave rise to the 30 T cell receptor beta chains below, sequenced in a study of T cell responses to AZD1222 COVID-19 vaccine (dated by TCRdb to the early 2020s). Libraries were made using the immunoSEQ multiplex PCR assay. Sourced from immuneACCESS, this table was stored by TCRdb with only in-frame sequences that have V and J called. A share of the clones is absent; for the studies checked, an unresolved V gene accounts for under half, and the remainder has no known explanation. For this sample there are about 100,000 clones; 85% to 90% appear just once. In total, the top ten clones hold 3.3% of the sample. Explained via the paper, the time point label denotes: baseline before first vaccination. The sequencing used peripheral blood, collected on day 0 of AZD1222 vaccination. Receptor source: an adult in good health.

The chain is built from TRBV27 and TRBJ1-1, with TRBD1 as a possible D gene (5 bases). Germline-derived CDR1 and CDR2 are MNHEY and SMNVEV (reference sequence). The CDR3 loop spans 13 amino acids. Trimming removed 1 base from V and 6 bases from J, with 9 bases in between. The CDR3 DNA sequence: TGTGCCAGCAGTTTATGGGGGTCCGCTGAAGCTTTCTTT. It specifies CASSLWGSAEAFF.

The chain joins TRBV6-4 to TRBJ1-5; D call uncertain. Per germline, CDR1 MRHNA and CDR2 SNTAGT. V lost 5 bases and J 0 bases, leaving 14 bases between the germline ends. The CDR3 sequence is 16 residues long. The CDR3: CASSTVTPDSNQPQHF. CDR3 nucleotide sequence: TGTGCCAGCAGTACCGTGACACCCGATAGCAATCAGCCCCAGCATTTT.

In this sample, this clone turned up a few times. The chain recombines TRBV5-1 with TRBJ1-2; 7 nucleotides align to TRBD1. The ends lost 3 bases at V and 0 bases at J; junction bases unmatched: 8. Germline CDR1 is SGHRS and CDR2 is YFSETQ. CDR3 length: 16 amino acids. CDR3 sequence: CASSSSTGSANYGYTF. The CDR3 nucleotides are TGCGCCAGCAGCTCGTCGACAGGGTCAGCTAACTATGGCTACACCTTC.

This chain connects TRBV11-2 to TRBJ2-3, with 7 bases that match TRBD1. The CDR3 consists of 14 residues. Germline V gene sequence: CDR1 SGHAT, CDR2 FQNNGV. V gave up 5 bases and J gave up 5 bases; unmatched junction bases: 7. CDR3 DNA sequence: TGTGCCAGCAGCCCCGAGACAGGGAAAGATACGCAGTATTTT. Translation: CASSPETGKDTQYF.

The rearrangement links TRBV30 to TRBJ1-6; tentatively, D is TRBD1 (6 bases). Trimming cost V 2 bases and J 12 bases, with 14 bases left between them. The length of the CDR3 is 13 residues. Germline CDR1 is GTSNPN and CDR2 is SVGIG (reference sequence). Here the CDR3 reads CAWSQGSIVPLHF. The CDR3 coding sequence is TGTGCCTGGAGTCAGGGGTCGATCGTACCCCTCCACTTT.

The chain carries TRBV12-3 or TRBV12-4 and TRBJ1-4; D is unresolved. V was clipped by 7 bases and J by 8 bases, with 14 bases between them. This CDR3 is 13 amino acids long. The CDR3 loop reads CASNEGEGEKLFF. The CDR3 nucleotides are TGTGCCAGCAACGAGGGTGAAGGAGAAAAACTGTTTTTT.

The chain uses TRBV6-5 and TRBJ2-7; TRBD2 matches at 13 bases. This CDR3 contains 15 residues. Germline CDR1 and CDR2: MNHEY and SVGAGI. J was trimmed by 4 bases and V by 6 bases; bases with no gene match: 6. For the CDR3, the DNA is TGTGCCAGCAGGCCCGGGACTAGCGGGGTTTACGAGCAGTACTTC. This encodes CASRPGTSGVYEQYF.

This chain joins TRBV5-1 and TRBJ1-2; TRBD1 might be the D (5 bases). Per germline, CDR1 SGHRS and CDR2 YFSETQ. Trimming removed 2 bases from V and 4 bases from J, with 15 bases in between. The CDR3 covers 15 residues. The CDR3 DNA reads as TGCGCCAGCAGCTTTGGAAGCCCAGGGTTCTATGGCTACACCTTC. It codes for CASSFGSPGFYGYTF. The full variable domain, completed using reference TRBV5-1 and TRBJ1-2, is KAGVTQTPRYLIKTRGQQVTLSCSPISGHRSVSWYQQTPGQGLQFLFEYFSETQRNKGNFPGRFSGRQFSNSRSEMNVSTLELGDSALYLCASSFGSPGFYGYTFGSGTRLTVV.

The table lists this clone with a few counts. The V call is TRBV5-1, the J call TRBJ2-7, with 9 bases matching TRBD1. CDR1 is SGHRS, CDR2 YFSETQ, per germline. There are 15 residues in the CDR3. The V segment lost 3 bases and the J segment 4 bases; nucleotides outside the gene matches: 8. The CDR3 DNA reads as TGCGCCAGCAGCTCAACACCGGGACAGGGATACGAGCAGTACTTC. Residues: CASSSTPGQGYEQYF.

CDR3 DNA: TGCGCCAGCAGCTTAGGGGGGGCCCCTAGCACAGATACGCAGTATTTT. Protein: CASSLGGAPSTDTQYF. V usage is TRBV5-1 and J usage is TRBJ2-3, with D possibly matching TRBD2 (7 bases). Trimming took 2 bases from V and 0 from J, leaving 13 bases between them. CDR1 and CDR2 from the germline V gene are SGHRS and YFSETQ. This CDR3 region has 16 residues.

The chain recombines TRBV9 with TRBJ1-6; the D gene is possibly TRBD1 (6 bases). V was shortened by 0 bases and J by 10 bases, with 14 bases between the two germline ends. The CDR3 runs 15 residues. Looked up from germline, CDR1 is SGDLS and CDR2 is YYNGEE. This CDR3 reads CASSVEGGIGSPLHF. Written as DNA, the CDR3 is TGTGCCAGCAGCGTAGAGGGGGGGATAGGGTCACCCCTCCACTTT. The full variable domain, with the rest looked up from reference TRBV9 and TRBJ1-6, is DSGVTQTPKHLITATGQRVTLRCSPRSGDLSVYWYQQSLDQGLQFLIQYYNGEERAKGNILERFSAQQFPDLHSELNLSSLELGDSALYFCASSVEGGIGSPLHFGNGTRLTVT.

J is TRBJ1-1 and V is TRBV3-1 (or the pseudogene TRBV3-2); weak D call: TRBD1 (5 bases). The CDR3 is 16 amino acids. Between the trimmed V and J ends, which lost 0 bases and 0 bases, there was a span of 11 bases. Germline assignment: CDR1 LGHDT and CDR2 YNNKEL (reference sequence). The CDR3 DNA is TGTGCCAGCAGCCAAGATGGGGGTCCCATGAACACTGAAGCTTTCTTT. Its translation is CASSQDGGPMNTEAFF.

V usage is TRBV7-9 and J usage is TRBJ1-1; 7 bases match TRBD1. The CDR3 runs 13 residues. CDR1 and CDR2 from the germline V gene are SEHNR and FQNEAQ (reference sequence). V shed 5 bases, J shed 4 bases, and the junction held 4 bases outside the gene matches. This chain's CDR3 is CASSPPGGTEAFF. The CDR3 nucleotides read TGTGCCAGCAGCCCCCCAGGGGGCACTGAAGCTTTCTTT.

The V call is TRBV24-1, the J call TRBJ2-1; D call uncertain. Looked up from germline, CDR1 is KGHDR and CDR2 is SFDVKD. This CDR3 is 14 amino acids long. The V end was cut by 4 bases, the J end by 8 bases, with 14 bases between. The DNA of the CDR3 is TGTGCCACCAGTGACCCCCCGGCGGCCGATGAGCAGTTCTTC. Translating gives CATSDPPAADEQFF.

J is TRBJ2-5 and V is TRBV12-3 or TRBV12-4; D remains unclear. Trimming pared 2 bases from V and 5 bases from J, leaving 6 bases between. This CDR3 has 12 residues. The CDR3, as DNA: TGTGCCAGCAGTTTACAAGGGGAGACCCAGTACTTC. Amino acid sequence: CASSLQGETQYF.

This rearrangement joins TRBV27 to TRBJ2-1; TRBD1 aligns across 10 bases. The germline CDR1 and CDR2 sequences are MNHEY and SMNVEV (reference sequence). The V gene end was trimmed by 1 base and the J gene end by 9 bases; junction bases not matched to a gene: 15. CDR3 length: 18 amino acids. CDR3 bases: TGTGCCAGCAGTTTATTGCCCCCCGGACAGGGGGTCGGTATTGAGCAGTTCTTC. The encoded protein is CASSLLPPGQGVGIEQFF.

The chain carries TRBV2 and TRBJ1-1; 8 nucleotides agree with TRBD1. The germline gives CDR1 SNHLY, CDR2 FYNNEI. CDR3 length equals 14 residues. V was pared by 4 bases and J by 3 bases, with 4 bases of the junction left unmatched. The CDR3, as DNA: TGTGCCAGCAGTGTCGGGGACAGGTACACTGAAGCTTTCTTT. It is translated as CASSVGDRYTEAFF.

CDR3 DNA: TGTGCCAGCTTGGGGGGGTCCTACAATGAGCAGTTCTTC. Translating gives CASLGGSYNEQFF. The V gene is TRBV12-3 or TRBV12-4, the J gene TRBJ2-1; 7 bases align to TRBD2. The V gene end was trimmed by 8 bases and the J gene end by 1 base; junction bases not matched to a gene: 2. The CDR3 consists of 13 residues.

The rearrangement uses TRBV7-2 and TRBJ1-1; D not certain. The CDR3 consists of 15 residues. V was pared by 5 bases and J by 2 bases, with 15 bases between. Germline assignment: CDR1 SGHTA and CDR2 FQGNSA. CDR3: CASSLSRVLNTEAFF. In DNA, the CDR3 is TGTGCCAGCAGCCTATCCAGAGTGTTAAACACTGAAGCTTTCTTT.

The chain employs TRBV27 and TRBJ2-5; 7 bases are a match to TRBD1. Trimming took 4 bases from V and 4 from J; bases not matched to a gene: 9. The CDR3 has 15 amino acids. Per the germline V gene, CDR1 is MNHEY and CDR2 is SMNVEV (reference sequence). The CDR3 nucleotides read TGTGCCAGCAGTTCCGACAGGGTCCGAGGAGAGACCCAGTACTTC. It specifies CASSSDRVRGETQYF.

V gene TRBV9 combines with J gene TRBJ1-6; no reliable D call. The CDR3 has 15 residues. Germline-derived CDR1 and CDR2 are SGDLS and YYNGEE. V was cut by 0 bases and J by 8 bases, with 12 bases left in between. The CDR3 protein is CASSVEAQRDSPLHF. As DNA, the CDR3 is TGTGCCAGCAGCGTAGAAGCGCAGAGAGATTCACCCCTCCACTTT.

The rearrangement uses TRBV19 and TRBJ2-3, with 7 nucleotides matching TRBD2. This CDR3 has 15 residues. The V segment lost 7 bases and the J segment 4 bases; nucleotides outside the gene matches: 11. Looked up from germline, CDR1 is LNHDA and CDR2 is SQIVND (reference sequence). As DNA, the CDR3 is TGTGCCAGTACCGAGACTAGCAGCTTCGCAGATACGCAGTATTTT. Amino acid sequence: CASTETSSFADTQYF.

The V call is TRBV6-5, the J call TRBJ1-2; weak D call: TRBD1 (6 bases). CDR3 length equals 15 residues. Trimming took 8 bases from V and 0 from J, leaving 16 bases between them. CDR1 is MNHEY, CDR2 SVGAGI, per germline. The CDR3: CASSLWGPANYGYTF. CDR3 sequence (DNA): TGTGCCAGCTCATTGTGGGGGCCTGCTAACTATGGCTACACCTTC.

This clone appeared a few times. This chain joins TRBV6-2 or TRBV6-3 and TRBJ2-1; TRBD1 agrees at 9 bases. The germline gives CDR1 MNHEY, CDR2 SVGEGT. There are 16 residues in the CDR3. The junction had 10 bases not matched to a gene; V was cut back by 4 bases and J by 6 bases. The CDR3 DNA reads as TGTGCCAGCAGTTCGCCCGGGGACAGGGTCTCCAATGAGCAGTTCTTC. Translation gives CASSSPGDRVSNEQFF.

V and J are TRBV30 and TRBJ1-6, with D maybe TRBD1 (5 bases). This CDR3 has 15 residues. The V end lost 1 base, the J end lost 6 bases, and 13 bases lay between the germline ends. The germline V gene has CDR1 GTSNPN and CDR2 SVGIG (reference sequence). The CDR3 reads CAWSAGTPGNSPLHF. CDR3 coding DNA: TGTGCCTGGAGTGCCGGGACCCCCGGTAATTCACCCCTCCACTTT.

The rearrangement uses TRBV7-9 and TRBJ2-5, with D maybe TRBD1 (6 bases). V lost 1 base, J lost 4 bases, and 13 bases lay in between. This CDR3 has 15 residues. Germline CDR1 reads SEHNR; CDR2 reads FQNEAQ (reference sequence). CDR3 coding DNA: TGTGCCAGCAGCTTAGACTGGACAGCACGAGAGACCCAGTACTTC. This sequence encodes CASSLDWTARETQYF.

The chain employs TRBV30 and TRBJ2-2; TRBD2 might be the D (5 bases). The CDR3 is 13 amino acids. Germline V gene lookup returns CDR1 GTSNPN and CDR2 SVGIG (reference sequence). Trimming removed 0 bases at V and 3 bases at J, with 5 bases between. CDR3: CAWSVDYTGELFF. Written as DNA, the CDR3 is TGTGCCTGGAGTGTGGACTACACCGGGGAGCTGTTTTTT. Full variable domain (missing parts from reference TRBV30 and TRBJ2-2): SQTIHQWPATLVQPVGSPLSLECTVEGTSNPNLYWYRQAAGRGLQLLFYSVGIGQISSEVPQNLSASRPQDRQFILSSKKLLLSDSGFYLCAWSVDYTGELFFGEGSRLTVL.

CDR3 nucleotide sequence: TGTGCCATCAGTGACTTCTCAGGGTCCAATCAGCCCCAGCATTTT. Translating it yields CAISDFSGSNQPQHF. The V gene is TRBV10-3, the J gene TRBJ1-5, with a possible D match to TRBD1 (5 bases). With 3 bases removed from V and 3 bases from J, the gap between germline ends came to 12 bases. Germline assignment: CDR1 ENHRY and CDR2 SYGVKD. CDR3 length: 15 residues.

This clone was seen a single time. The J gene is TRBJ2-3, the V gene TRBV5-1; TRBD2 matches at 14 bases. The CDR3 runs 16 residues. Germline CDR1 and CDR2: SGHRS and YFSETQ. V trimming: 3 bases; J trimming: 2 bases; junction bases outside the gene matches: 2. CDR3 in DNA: TGCGCCAGCAGCTGGACTAGCGGGGGGACCACAGATACGCAGTATTTT. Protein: CASSWTSGGTTDTQYF.

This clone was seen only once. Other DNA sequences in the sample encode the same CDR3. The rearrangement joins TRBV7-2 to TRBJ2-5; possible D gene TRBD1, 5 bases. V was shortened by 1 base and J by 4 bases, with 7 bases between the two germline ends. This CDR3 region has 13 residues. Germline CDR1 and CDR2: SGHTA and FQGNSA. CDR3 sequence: CASSLVGAETQYF. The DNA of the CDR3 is TGTGCCAGCAGCTTAGTTGGGGCAGAGACCCAGTACTTC.